The 5 T cell receptor beta chains given below trace back to one sample, sequenced in a study of blood T cells in healthy people across ages. Primers used in a second PCR of roughly 7 to 12 cycles were a sample-barcoded 5' primer and a J-beta primer mix. TCRdb re-called the 5' RACE reads with MiXCR, one entry per CDR3 protein. The data show some 900,000 distinct CDR3 sequences, with around 30% seen just once and 17% held by the top ten. Sequenced material: blood. The receptors stem from a woman older than 75 in good health.

This clonotype came up a few times. This may arise from a read error, as a much more abundant clone is one base away. The genes are TRBV14 and TRBJ2-7, with 8 bases matching TRBD1. The closer fit of TRBJ2-5 to the DNA end suggests the J call may be wrong. CDR1 is SGHDN and CDR2 is FVKESK in the germline V gene. The CDR3 consists of 15 residues. The DNA of the CDR3 is TGTGCCGGCAGCCCCAGACAGGGGTGGATTGAGACCCAGTACTTC. The encoded protein is CAGSPRQGWIETQYF.

Concerning this clonotype: This may arise from a read error, as a much more abundant clone is one base away. This sequence joins TRBV12-3 or TRBV12-4 and TRBJ2-4, with 9 bases identical to TRBD1. This CDR3 has 15 residues. The junction had 10 bases not matched to a gene; V was cut back by 5 bases and J by 8 bases. The CDR3 is CASSIGTGRGYIQYF. For the CDR3, the DNA is TGTGCCAGCAGTATCGGGACAGGGAGGGGTTACATTCAGTACTTC.

This clonotype was recorded at least ten times. The CDR3 coding sequence is TGTGCCATCAGTGAGGGAGGTGAGACCCAGTACTTC. As protein: CAISEGGETQYF. The gene calls are TRBV10-3 and TRBJ2-5, with D perhaps matching TRBD2 (5 bases). Trimming left V 2 bases short and J 5 bases short, with 6 bases between. CDR1 and CDR2 (germline): ENHRY, SYGVKD. The CDR3 sequence is 12 residues long.

The chain couples TRBV6-2 or TRBV6-3 to TRBJ2-1, with 7 positions matching TRBD1. Germline CDR1 MNHEY, CDR2 SVGEGT. Losses at the gene ends were 5 bases for V and 13 bases for J; bases not matched to a gene: 8. This CDR3 spans 12 amino acids. The CDR3, as DNA: TGTGCCAGCAGTCTCCCAGGGGGAATCCAGTTCTTC. Residues: CASSLPGGIQFF.

This chain uses TRBV2 with TRBJ1-1; D gene unclear. The germline V gene has CDR1 SNHLY and CDR2 FYNNEI. This CDR3 has 13 residues. With 0 bases removed from V and 7 bases from J, the gap between germline ends came to 9 bases. The CDR3 sequence: CASSEANANEAFF. CDR3 sequence (DNA): TGTGCCAGCAGTGAAGCCAACGCTAATGAAGCTTTCTTT.